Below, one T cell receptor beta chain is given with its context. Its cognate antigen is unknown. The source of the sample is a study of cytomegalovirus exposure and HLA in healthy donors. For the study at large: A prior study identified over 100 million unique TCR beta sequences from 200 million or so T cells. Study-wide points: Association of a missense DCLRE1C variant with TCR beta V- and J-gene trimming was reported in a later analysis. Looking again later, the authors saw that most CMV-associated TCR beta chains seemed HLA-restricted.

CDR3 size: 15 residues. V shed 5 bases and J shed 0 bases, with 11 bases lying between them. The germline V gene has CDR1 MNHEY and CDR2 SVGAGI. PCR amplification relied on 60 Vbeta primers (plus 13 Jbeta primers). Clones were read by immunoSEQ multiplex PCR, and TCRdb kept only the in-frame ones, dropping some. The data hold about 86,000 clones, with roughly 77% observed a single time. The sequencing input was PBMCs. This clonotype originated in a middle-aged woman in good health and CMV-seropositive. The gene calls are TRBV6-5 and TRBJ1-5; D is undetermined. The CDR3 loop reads CASSATFRSNQPQHF. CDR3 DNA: TGTGCCAGCAGTGCGACATTTCGTAGCAATCAGCCCCAGCATTTT.